This T cell receptor (beta chain) originates from a study of T cell repertoires in cytomegalovirus infection. TCRdb re-analysed the reads in MiXCR, keeping a single row per CDR3 protein. The table lists over 300,000 distinct CDR3 sequences, roughly 17% of them singletons, with around 12% in the top ten. Per germline, CDR1 SGHTA and CDR2 FQGNSA. The CDR3 is 18 amino acids. Trimming left V 5 bases short and J 1 base short, with 21 bases between. Many counts were recorded for this clonotype. The chain is built from TRBV7-2 and TRBJ2-1; D may correspond to TRBD1 or TRBD2 (7 bases each). This receptor was obtained from a human donor in good health (CMV status not recorded). Some clones in this sample may be carry-over from other donors' samples. The sample was PBMCs. CDR3 region: CASSTPAYRGGSYNEQFF. CDR3 DNA sequence: TGTGCCAGCAGCACACCGGCTTACAGGGGAGGGTCCTACAATGAGCAGTTCTTC.